This T cell receptor beta chain was profiled in a study of PD-1 blockade in classical Hodgkin lymphoma. Study results and limitations: It was CD4+ TCR diversity, not CD8+, that rose significantly by C4D1. Whoever responded completely had baseline diversity much like that seen in newly diagnosed patients.

The protocol was immunoSEQ multiplex PCR, while the TCRdb copy is restricted to in-frame clones and leaves out a portion. This table holds more than 70,000 clones, about nine tenths found once. This clone appeared once. The antigen remains undetermined. The J segment lost 4 bases and the V segment lost 6 bases, leaving 15 bases of the junction unmatched. Per the germline V gene, CDR1 is MNHEY and CDR2 is SMNVEV (reference sequence). The CDR3 extends over 17 amino acids. All the patients suffered relapse after autologous stem cell transplantation, and brentuximab vedotin exposure differed. The chain recombines TRBV27 with TRBJ1-2, with 9 bases aligning to TRBD1. Here the sequenced sample was peripheral blood mononuclear cells (PBMCs), taken before the second cycle of nivolumab. The origin of this receptor is a human donor with classical Hodgkin lymphoma. The CDR3 DNA is TGTGCCAGCAGACTCCAAGCCGGGACAGGGCTGGGCTATGGCTACACCTTC. It is translated as CASRLQAGTGLGYGYTF.